This T cell receptor beta chain was recorded in a study of human T cells and chemical hapten exposure. Time point in this sample: pre-sensitization, week 0. Treatment of the sample: therapeutic diphenylcyclopropenone sensitization with weekly scalp DPC. Total RNA extraction was carried out from unfractionated whole blood. MiXCR was run by TCRdb on the RACE reads, yielding one entry per CDR3 protein. The profile shows roughly 36,000 distinct CDR3 sequences, around a tenth of them singletons. This CDR3 comprises 17 residues. Trimming removed 2 bases from V and 8 bases from J; junction bases left unmatched: 13. Germline V lookup: CDR1 MNHEY, CDR2 SMNVEV (reference sequence).

The clonotype was recovered from a man between 50 and 59 years old with alopecia areata. Some clones in this sample may be carry-over from other donors' samples. The gene calls are TRBV27 and TRBJ2-1; 9 nucleotides agree with TRBD2. The sequencing used whole blood, collected in connection with sensitization to the hapten diphenylcyclopropenone (DPC). CDR3 coding DNA: TGTGCCAGCAGTTTACCCTCGGTTAGCGGGAGATTGGATGAGCAGTTCTTC. Protein product: CASSLPSVSGRLDEQFF.